In this sample, the clone carrying this T cell receptor (beta chain) is medium-sized (0.01 to 0.1%). The record originates from a study of spatial heterogeneity in lung cancer. The time point here: sample taken at primary tumor resection. Single TCR cDNA molecules each had their own unique molecular identifier. TCRdb re-derived calls from the 5' RACE reads in MiXCR, one entry per CDR3 protein. This sample yields fewer than 6,000 distinct CDR3 sequences, of which less than 6.5% are seen a single time; about 8.7% belongs to the top ten. This clonotype was sampled from a female donor with early-stage non-small cell lung cancer. The starting material was normal lung tissue next to the tumor, obtained at surgery.

This CDR3 is CASGRGFGELFF. CDR3 coding DNA: TGTGCCAGCGGCCGGGGGTTCGGGGAGCTGTTTTTT. This chain connects TRBV12-3 or TRBV12-4 to TRBJ2-2, with D maybe TRBD2 (6 bases). The CDR3 has 12 residues. The V end lost 8 bases, the J end lost 7 bases, and 11 bases lay between the germline ends.